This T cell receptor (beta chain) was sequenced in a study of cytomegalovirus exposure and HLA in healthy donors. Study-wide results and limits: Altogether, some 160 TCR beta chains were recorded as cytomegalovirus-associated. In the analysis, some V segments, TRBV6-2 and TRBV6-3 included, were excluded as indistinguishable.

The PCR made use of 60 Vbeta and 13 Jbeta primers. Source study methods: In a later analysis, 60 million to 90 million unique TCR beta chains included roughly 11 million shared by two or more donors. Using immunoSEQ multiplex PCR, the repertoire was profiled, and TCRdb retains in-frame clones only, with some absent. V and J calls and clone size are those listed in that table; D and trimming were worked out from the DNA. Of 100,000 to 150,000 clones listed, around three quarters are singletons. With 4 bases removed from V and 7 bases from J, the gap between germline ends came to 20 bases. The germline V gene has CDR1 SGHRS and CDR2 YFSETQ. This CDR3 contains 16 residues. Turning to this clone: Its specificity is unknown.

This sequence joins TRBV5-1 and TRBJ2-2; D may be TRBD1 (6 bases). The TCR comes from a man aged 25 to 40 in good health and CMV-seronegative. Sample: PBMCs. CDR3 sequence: CASSPRVGAKVGELFF. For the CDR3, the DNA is TGCGCCAGCAGCCCCCGGGTGGGGGCTAAAGTCGGGGAGCTGTTTTTT.